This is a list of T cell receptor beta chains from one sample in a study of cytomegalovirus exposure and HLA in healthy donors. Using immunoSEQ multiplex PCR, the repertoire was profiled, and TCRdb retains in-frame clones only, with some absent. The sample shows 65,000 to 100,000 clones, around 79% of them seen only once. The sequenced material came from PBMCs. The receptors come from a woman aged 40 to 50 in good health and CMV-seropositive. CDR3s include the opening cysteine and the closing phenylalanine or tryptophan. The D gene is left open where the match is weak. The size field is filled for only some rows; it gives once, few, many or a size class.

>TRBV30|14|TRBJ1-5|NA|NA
TGTGCCTGGAGTGCCCCGGGTGGCAATCAGCCCCAGCATTTT
CAWSAPGGNQPQHF
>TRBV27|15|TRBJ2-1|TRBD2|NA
TGTGCCAGCAGTTTAATAGCGGGGGGGAACAATGAGCAGTTCTTC
CASSLIAGGNNEQFF
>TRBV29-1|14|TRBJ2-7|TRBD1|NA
TGCAGCGTTTGTGGACAGGCGAGCTCCTACGAGCAGTACTTC
CSVCGQASSYEQYF
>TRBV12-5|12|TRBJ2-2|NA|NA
TGTGCTAGTGGTTCCTCTCCTGGGGAGCTGTTTTTT
CASGSSPGELFF
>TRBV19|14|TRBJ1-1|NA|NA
TGTGCCAGTAGTATTCAGGGGACGAACACTGAAGCTTTCTTT
CASSIQGTNTEAFF
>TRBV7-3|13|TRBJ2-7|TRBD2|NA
TGTGCCAGCAGCTTACTCCGGGAGGGCGAGCAGTACTTC
CASSLLREGEQYF
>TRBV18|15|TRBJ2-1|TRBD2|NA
TGTGCCAGCTCACCCCGGACTAGCCAAAAAGGGGAGCAGTTCTTC
CASSPRTSQKGEQFF
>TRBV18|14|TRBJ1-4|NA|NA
TGTGCCAGCTCACCACGGGAGGTTAATGAAAAACTGTTTTTT
CASSPREVNEKLFF
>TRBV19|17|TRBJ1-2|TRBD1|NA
TGTGCCAGTAGTATCGGCGAGGGACAGTCGGCCCTCTATGGCTACACCTTC
CASSIGEGQSALYGYTF
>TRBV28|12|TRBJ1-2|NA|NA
TGTGCCAGCAGTCCCTCCAGGATCGGCTACACCTTC
CASSPSRIGYTF
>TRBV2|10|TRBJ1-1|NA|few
TGTGCCAGCGGAGGGATTGAAGCTTTCTTT
CASGGIEAFF
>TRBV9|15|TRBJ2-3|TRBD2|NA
TGTGCCAGCAGCCCAGAAGCGGGGGGCACAGATACGCAGTATTTT
CASSPEAGGTDTQYF
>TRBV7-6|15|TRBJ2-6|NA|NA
TGTGCCAGCAGTTCGGGGATTTCTGGGGCCAACGTCCTGACTTTC
CASSSGISGANVLTF
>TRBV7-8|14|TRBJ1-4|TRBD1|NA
TGTGCCAGCAGCCTCGACAGGGCCGGTGAAAAACTGTTTTTT
CASSLDRAGEKLFF
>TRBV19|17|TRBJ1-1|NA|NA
TGTGCCAGTAGCCCGCAGTGGGGCTATCCCCTTAACACTGAAGCTTTCTTT
CASSPQWGYPLNTEAFF
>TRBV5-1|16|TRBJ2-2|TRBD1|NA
TGCGCCAGCAGCCCGACGGGACAGGGACTTCCCGGGGAGCTGTTTTTT
CASSPTGQGLPGELFF
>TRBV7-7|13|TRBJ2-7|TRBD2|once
TGTGCTAGCAGCTTAGAGCTAGCGGGGGAGCAGTACTTC
CASSLELAGEQYF
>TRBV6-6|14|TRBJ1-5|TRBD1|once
TGTGCCAGCAGTAACGGACAGGGTGTTCAGCCCCAGCATTTT
CASSNGQGVQPQHF
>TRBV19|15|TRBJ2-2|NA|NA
TGTGCCAGTAGTATAGGGCTAAGCGGTTCCGGGGAGCTGTTTTTT
CASSIGLSGSGELFF
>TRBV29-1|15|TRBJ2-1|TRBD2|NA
TGCAGCGTTGAAATGACTAGCCTCCCGACGACTGAGCAGTTCTTC
CSVEMTSLPTTEQFF
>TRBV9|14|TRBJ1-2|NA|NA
TGTGCCAGCAGCGTAGAAACAGGCCTGGGGGGCTACACCTTC
CASSVETGLGGYTF
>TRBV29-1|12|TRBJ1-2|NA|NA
TGCAGCGTTGATTTGTCAGGTGGTGGCTACACCTTC
CSVDLSGGGYTF
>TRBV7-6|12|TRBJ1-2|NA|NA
TGTGCCAGCAGCTTAGGCACACACGGCTACACCTTC
CASSLGTHGYTF
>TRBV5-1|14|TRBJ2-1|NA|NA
TGCGCCAGCAGAGTCGGACAGAGAGTCAATGAGCAGTTCTTC
CASRVGQRVNEQFF
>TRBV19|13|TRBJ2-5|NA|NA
TGTGCCAGTAGTATCGGACAGATAGAGACCCAGTACTTC
CASSIGQIETQYF
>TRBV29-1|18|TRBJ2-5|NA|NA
TGCAGCGTTGAAGGTCGGGCTCCCCGGGGCGGGATTCAAGAGACCCAGTACTTC
CSVEGRAPRGGIQETQYF
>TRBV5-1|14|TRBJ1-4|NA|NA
TGCGCCAGCAGCTTGAACACAATTAATGAAAAACTGTTTTTT
CASSLNTINEKLFF
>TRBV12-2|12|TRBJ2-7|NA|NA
TGTGCAAGTCGCGCGCGGCACTACGAGCAGTACTTC
CASRARHYEQYF
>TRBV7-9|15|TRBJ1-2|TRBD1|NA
TGTGCCAGCAGCACTTTAGAGGACAGGGGATATGGCTACACCTTC
CASSTLEDRGYGYTF
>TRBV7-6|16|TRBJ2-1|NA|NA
TGTGCCAGCAGCTTAGCGGGTACGGGATTTTCCAATGAGCAGTTCTTC
CASSLAGTGFSNEQFF
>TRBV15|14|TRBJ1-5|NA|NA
TGTGCCACCAGCAGCGTTAGGGGGTGGCAGCCCCAGCATTTT
CATSSVRGWQPQHF
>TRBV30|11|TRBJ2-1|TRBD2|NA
TGTGCCACCGGGACTAGGGGTGAGCAGTTCTTC
CATGTRGEQFF
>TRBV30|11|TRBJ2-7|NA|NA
TGTGCCTGGAGTCTTTATAACGAGCAGTACTTC
CAWSLYNEQYF
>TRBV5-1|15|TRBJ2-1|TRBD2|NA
TGCGCCAGCAGCTTTGGGGCTAGCGGGTGGAATGAGCAGTTCTTC
CASSFGASGWNEQFF
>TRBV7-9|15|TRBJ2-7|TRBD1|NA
TGTGCCAGCAGCTTAGGGTCACAGGGGTTCTACGAGCAGTACTTC
CASSLGSQGFYEQYF
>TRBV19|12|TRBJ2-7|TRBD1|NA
TGTGCCAGTGGGACAGGGGGCTACGAGCAGTACTTC
CASGTGGYEQYF
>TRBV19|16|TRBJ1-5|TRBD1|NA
TGTGCCAGTAGCGGGGACAGGGGGTTATTCAGTCAGCCCCAGCATTTT
CASSGDRGLFSQPQHF
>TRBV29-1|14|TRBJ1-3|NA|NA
TGCAGCGTTGCGCTTCGGAGCTCTGGAAACACCATATATTTT
CSVALRSSGNTIYF
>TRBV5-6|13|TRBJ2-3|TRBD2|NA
TGTGCCAGTCACGAGCGGGGGACAGATACGCAGTATTTT
CASHERGTDTQYF
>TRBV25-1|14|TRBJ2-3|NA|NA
TGTGCCAGCAGTGAATTTAAGGGGACAGATACGCAGTATTTT
CASSEFKGTDTQYF
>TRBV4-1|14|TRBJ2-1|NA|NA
TGCGCCAGCAGCCAAGATTGGGGAGACAATGAGCAGTTCTTC
CASSQDWGDNEQFF
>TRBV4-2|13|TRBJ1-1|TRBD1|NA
TGTGCCAGCAGCCCGACAGGGTACACTGAAGCTTTCTTT
CASSPTGYTEAFF
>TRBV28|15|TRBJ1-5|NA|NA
TGTGCCAGCAAAGGATCCCAGGGGAGCAATCAGCCCCAGCATTTT
CASKGSQGSNQPQHF
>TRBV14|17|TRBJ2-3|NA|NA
TGTGCCAGCAGTACAATCTGGCAGAGGGGGTACACAGATACGCAGTATTTT
CASSTIWQRGYTDTQYF
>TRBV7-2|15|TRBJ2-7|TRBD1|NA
TGTGCCAGCAGCTTAGAAGTTACAGGGGGCTACGAGCAGTACTTC
CASSLEVTGGYEQYF
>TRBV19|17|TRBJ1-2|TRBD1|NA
TGTGCCAGTAGTACCTCGAGAGGGACAGGGTATGACTATGGCTACACCTTC
CASSTSRGTGYDYGYTF
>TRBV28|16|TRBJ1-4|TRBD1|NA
TGTGCCAGCAGCCGCGGACAGGTGACAACTAATGAAAAACTGTTTTTT
CASSRGQVTTNEKLFF
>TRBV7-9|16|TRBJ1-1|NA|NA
TGTGCCAGCAGCCCCTGGGCGGGGGGAGAGAACACTGAAGCTTTCTTT
CASSPWAGGENTEAFF
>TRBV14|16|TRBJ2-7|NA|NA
TGTGCCAGCAGCCAAGTACGAGGCAGGGATGCTTACGAGCAGTACTTC
CASSQVRGRDAYEQYF
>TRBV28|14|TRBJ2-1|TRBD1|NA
TGTGCCAGCAGTTTAGGACAGGGGGCGGGTGAGCAGTTCTTC
CASSLGQGAGEQFF
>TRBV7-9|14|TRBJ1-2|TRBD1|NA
TGTGCCAGCAGCTTAAGGGACAGGTCGGGAGGCTACACCTTC
CASSLRDRSGGYTF
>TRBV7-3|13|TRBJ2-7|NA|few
TGTGCCAGCAGCCCTAGCCCTATAGCGGAGCAGTACTTC
CASSPSPIAEQYF
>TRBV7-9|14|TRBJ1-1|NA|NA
TGTGCCAGCAGCCAAGACAGTGAAGTGGGTGAAGCTTTCTTT
CASSQDSEVGEAFF
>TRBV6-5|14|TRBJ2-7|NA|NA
TGTGCCAGCAGTTACGTGCGGGGCCTTGAGGAGCAGTACTTC
CASSYVRGLEEQYF
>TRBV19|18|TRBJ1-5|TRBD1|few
TGTGCCAGTAGTATAGGTATACTCCGGGACAGGGTGGGTCAGCCCCAGCATTTT
CASSIGILRDRVGQPQHF
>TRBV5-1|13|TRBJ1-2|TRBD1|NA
TGCGCCAGCAGCTCCCCGGGACAGTATGGCTACACCTTC
CASSSPGQYGYTF
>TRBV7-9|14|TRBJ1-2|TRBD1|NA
TGTGCCAGCACTTCCGGGACAGGGGGCTGGGGCTACACCTTC
CASTSGTGGWGYTF
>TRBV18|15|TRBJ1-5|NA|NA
TGTGCCAGCTCACCACCGCGGGTGGGTGATCAGCCCCAGCATTTT
CASSPPRVGDQPQHF